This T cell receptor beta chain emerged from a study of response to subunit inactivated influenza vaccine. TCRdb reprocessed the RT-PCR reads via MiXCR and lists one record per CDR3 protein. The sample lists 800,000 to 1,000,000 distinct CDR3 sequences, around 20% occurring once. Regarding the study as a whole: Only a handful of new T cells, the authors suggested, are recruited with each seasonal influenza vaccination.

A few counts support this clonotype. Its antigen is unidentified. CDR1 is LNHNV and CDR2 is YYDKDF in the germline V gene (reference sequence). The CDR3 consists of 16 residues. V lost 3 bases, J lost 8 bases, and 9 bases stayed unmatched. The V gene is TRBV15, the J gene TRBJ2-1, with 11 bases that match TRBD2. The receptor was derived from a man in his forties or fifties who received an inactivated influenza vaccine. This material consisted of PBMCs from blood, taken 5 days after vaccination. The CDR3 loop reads CATSSSGRALSDEQFF. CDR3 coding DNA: TGTGCCACCAGCAGTAGCGGGAGGGCCCTCTCGGATGAGCAGTTCTTC.